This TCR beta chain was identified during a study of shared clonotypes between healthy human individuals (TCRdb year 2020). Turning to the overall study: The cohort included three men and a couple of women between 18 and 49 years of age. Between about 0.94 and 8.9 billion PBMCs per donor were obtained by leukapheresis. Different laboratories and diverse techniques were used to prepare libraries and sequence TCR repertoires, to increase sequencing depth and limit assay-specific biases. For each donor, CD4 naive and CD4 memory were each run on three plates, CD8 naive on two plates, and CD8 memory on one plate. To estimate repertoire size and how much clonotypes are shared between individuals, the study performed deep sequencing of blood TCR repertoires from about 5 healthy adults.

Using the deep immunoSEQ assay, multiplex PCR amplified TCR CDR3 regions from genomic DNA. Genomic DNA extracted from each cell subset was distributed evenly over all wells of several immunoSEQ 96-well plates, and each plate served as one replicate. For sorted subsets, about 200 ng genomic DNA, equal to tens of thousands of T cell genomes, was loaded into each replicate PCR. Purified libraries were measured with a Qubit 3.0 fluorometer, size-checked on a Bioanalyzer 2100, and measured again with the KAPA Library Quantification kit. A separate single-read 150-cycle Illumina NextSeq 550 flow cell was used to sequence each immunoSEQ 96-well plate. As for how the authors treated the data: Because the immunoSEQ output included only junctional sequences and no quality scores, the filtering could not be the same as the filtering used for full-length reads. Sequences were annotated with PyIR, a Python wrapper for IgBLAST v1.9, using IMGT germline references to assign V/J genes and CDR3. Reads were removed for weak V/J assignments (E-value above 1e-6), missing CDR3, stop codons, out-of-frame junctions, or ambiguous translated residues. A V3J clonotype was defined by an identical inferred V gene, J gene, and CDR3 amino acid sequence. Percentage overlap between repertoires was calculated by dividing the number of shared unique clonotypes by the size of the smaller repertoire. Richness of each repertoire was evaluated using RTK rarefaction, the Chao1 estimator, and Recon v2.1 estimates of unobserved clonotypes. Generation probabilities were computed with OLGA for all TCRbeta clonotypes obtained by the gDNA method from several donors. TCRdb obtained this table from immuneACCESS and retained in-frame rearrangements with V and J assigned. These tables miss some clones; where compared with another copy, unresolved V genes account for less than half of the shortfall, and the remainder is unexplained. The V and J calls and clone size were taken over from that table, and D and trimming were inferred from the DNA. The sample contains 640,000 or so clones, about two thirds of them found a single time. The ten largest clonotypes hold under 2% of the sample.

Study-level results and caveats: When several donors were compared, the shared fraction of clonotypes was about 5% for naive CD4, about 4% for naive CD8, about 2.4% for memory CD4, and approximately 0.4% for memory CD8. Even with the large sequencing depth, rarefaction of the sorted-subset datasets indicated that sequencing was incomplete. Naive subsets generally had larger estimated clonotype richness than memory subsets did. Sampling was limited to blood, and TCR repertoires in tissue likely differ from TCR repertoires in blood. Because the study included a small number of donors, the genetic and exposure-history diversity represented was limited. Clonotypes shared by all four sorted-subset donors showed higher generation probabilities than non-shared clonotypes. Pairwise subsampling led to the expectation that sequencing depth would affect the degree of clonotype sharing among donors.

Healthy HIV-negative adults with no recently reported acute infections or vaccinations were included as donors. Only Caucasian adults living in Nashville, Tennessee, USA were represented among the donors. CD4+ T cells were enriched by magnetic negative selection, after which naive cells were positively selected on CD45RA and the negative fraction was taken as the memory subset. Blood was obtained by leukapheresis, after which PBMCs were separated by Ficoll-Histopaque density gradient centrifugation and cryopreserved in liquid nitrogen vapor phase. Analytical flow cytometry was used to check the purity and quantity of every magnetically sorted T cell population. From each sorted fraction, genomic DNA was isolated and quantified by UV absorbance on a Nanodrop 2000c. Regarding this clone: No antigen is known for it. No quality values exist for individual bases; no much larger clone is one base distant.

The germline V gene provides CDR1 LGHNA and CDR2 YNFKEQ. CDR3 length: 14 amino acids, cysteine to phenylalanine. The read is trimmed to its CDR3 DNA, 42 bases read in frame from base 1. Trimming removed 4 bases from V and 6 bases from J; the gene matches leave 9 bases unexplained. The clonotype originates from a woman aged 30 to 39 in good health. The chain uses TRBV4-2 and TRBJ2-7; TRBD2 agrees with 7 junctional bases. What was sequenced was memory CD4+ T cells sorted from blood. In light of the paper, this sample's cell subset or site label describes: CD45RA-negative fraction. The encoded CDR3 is CASSRGLREGEQYF. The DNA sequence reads TGTGCCAGCAGCCGCGGGCTCAGGGAGGGCGAGCAGTACTTC.